These T cell receptor beta chains were read from a single sample in a study of CD4 T cells in relation to SARS-CoV-2 and coronaviruses. The data were produced by immunoSEQ multiplex PCR, yet TCRdb's version contains in-frame clones alone and is incomplete. There are around 23,000 clones in the sample; 76% occur only once, and roughly 28% lies in the top ten. These TCRs' antigens remain unknown. The sequenced material came from CD4+ T cells from PBMCs, cultured in vitro. These receptors originate from a human donor in good health. CDR3s include the opening cysteine and the closing phenylalanine or tryptophan. D genes are given only for firm matches. The listing skips clone size in some rows; elsewhere it reads once, few, many or a size class.

v_gene	j_gene	d_gene	abundance	CDR3nt	CDR3aa
TRBV7-7	TRBJ2-5	-	-	TGTGCCAGCAGCCGGGACGGATTCCAAGAGACCCAGTACTTC	CASSRDGFQETQYF
TRBV13	TRBJ2-1	-	-	TGTGCCAGCAGCTTAGAAGGGACGCTACACAATGAGCAGTTCTTC	CASSLEGTLHNEQFF
TRBV5-1	TRBJ1-1	-	-	TGCGCCAGCAGCTTGGCCCATGGTCAAAACACTGAAGCTTTCTTT	CASSLAHGQNTEAFF
TRBV18	TRBJ1-1	TRBD1	-	TGTGCCAGCTCACCACGGGACAGCTCAATGAACACTGAAGCTTTCTTT	CASSPRDSSMNTEAFF
TRBV3-1/TRBV3-2	TRBJ1-5	-	once	TGTGCCAGCAGCCCTACAGAGCTCAATCAGCCCCAGCATTTT	CASSPTELNQPQHF
TRBV15	TRBJ2-1	-	-	TGTGCCACCAGCAGAGTCCTGGCCTATGAGCAGTTCTTC	CATSRVLAYEQFF
TRBV5-6	TRBJ2-7	-	-	TGTGCCAGCAGCTTGTTGGCGGCTTGGGAAACCTACGAGCAGTACTTC	CASSLLAAWETYEQYF
TRBV2	TRBJ2-3	-	-	TGTGCCAGCAGAGACACAGATACGCAGTATTTT	CASRDTDTQYF
TRBV5-5	TRBJ1-2	-	once	TGTGCCAGCAGCTCAGGGGTGGCCTATGGCTACACCTTC	CASSSGVAYGYTF
TRBV10-3	TRBJ1-1	-	-	TGTGCCATCAGCGGAAACGGACAAGACACTGAAGCTTTCTTT	CAISGNGQDTEAFF